This entry lists 10 T cell receptor beta chains sequenced from one sample in a study of cytomegalovirus exposure and HLA in healthy donors. Use of 60 Vbeta and 13 Jbeta primers characterized the PCR. Profiled with immunoSEQ multiplex PCR; TCRdb holds only in-frame clones, not every one. The table includes approximately 130,000 clones, over 65% detected once. Source material: PBMCs. The source is a female donor in good health and CMV-seropositive.

V usage is TRBV4-1 and J usage is TRBJ1-6; 8 bases fit TRBD1. This CDR3 contains 14 residues. The V gene end was trimmed by 5 bases and the J gene end by 9 bases; junction bases not matched to a gene: 6. Germline-derived CDR1 and CDR2 are MGHRA and YSYEKL. This chain's CDR3 is CASSETGVGSPLHF. The CDR3 bases are TGCGCCAGCAGCGAGACAGGGGTAGGTTCACCCCTCCACTTT.

The CDR3 nucleotides are TGCGCCAGCAGCTTGGTTGGCGGGGGGGCAAATGAGCAGTTCTTC. Its translation is CASSLVGGGANEQFF. This rearrangement joins TRBV5-1 to TRBJ2-1; 9 positions match TRBD2. The CDR3 sequence is 15 residues long. V lost 0 bases, J lost 7 bases, and 5 bases stayed unmatched. Germline values: CDR1 SGHRS, CDR2 YFSETQ. The whole variable domain, filled in from reference TRBV5-1 and TRBJ2-1, reads KAGVTQTPRYLIKTRGQQVTLSCSPISGHRSVSWYQQTPGQGLQFLFEYFSETQRNKGNFPGRFSGRQFSNSRSEMNVSTLELGDSALYLCASSLVGGGANEQFFGPGTRLTVL.

The chain combines TRBV6-5 with TRBJ1-2; 8 nucleotides agree with TRBD1. The V segment lost 6 bases and the J segment 6 bases; nucleotides outside the gene matches: 9. The germline V gene has CDR1 MNHEY and CDR2 SVGAGI. The CDR3 loop spans 14 amino acids. The CDR3 spells CASSLRGLGNGYTF. The DNA for the CDR3 is TGTGCCAGCAGCCTCAGGGGGCTCGGGAATGGCTACACCTTC.

As for this clone: The same CDR3 arises from other DNA sequences in this sample as well. The chain combines TRBV20-1 with TRBJ1-2; D remains ambiguous. This CDR3 contains 11 residues. Germline loops: CDR1 DFQATT, CDR2 SNEGSKA (reference sequence). Trimming removed 2 bases from V and 4 bases from J, with 5 bases in between. CDR3: CSARLSYGYTF. As DNA, the CDR3 is TGCAGTGCTAGACTCAGCTATGGCTACACCTTC.

The gene calls are TRBV19 and TRBJ2-1; perhaps TRBD2 as D (6 bases). The V end lost 8 bases, the J end lost 2 bases, and 16 bases lay between the germline ends. Germline-derived CDR1 and CDR2 are LNHDA and SQIVND (reference sequence). The CDR3 sequence is 15 residues long. CDR3 residues: CASGGAQPTYNEQFF. CDR3 in DNA: TGTGCCAGTGGAGGGGCCCAACCGACCTACAATGAGCAGTTCTTC. The full variable domain, rest sourced from reference TRBV19 and TRBJ2-1, is DGGITQSPKYLFRKEGQNVTLSCEQNLNHDAMYWYRQDPGQGLRLIYYSQIVNDFQKGDIAEGYSVSREKKESFPLTVTSAQKNPTAFYLCASGGAQPTYNEQFFGPGTRLTVL.

This clone was recorded a few times. The chain employs TRBV28 and TRBJ1-6; no clear D gene. Per germline, CDR1 MDHEN and CDR2 SYDVKM. The length of the CDR3 is 14 residues. Trimming cost V 8 bases and J 3 bases, with 11 bases left between them. The chain's CDR3 is CASFRPHYNSPLHF. The CDR3 DNA is TGTGCCAGCTTCCGTCCACACTATAATTCACCCCTCCACTTT.

V usage is TRBV4-1 and J usage is TRBJ1-5; D gene ambiguous. The CDR3 is made up of 12 amino acids. Trimming pared 6 bases from V and 0 bases from J, leaving 3 bases between. Per germline, CDR1 MGHRA and CDR2 YSYEKL. The CDR3 loop reads CASSNSNQPQHF. CDR3 DNA sequence: TGCGCCAGCAGTAATAGCAATCAGCCCCAGCATTTT.

This clone was detected only a few times. V gene TRBV29-1 combines with J gene TRBJ2-7; 9 nucleotides agree with TRBD1. The V gene's germline CDR1 is SQVTM and CDR2 ANQGSEA. This CDR3 region has 12 residues. The V and J ends lost 7 bases and 2 bases, in that order; junction bases with no gene match: 3. The CDR3 reads CSAWTGAYEQYF. The CDR3, as DNA: TGCAGCGCCTGGACAGGGGCCTACGAGCAGTACTTC.

This chain joins TRBV5-1 and TRBJ2-7; 7 bases are shared with TRBD1. Germline values: CDR1 SGHRS, CDR2 YFSETQ. The CDR3 covers 15 residues. Unmatched junction bases numbered 5, after V lost 0 bases and J lost 2 bases. The CDR3 bases are TGCGCCAGCAGCTTGGCGACAGGGATGACCTACGAGCAGTACTTC. Residues: CASSLATGMTYEQYF.

V and J are TRBV7-6 and TRBJ2-7; D possibly corresponds to TRBD1 (6 bases). Per the germline V gene, CDR1 is SGHVS and CDR2 is FNYEAQ. Trimming removed 1 base at V and 6 bases at J, with 16 bases between. There are 15 residues in the CDR3. DNA of the CDR3: TGTGCCAGCAGCTTAGAGCATGGGGGACAAGGCGAGCAGTACTTC. This codes for CASSLEHGGQGEQYF.